This passage covers 21 T cell receptor beta chains from one sample sequenced in a study of blood T cell repertoires in COVID-19. Using immunoSEQ multiplex PCR, the repertoire was profiled, and TCRdb retains in-frame clones only, with some absent. The data hold about 350,000 clones, with around 87% observed a single time. The sample comprised PBMCs or T cells enriched from blood (not recorded which). These receptors were taken from a woman aged 30 to 39 who had recovered from COVID-19.

The genes are TRBV18 and TRBJ1-1; D is perhaps TRBD1 (6 bases). There are 15 residues in the CDR3. V was clipped by 3 bases and J by 1 base, with 12 bases between them. Germline lookup yields CDR1 KGHSH and CDR2 LQKENI. CDR3 residues: CASSPSGHQNTEAFF. The CDR3 DNA follows: TGTGCCAGCTCACCCTCGGGACACCAGAACACTGAAGCTTTCTTT.

The chain has TRBV27 and TRBJ2-7, with 9 nucleotides matching TRBD2. This CDR3 has 14 amino acids. J gave up 0 bases and V 8 bases, and 5 bases lay outside the gene matches. Germline V CDR1 and CDR2: MNHEY, SMNVEV (reference sequence). The DNA for the CDR3 is TGTGCCAGCTCCCTAGCGGGGAGCTCCTACGAGCAGTACTTC. Translated: CASSLAGSSYEQYF.

The V and J genes are TRBV4-3 and TRBJ1-1; TRBD1 might be the D (5 bases). Per the germline V gene, CDR1 is LGHNA and CDR2 is YSLEER. V lost 3 bases, J lost 7 bases, and 18 bases lay in between. This CDR3 is built from 15 residues. DNA for the CDR3: TGCGCCAGCAGCCATTCGCTCAACCGGGGGGATGAAGCTTTCTTT. It translates to CASSHSLNRGDEAFF.

J is TRBJ1-1 and V is TRBV4-3; weak D call: TRBD1 (5 bases). This CDR3 has 13 amino acids. The V gene's germline CDR1 is LGHNA and CDR2 YSLEER. Trimming shortened V by 4 bases and J by 5 bases, and 11 bases separated the two germline ends. The CDR3: CASSRERGTEAFF. Written as DNA, the CDR3 is TGCGCCAGCAGCCGAGAACGGGGGACTGAAGCTTTCTTT.

The CDR3 protein is CASSLDRWGYTF. The CDR3 DNA follows: TGTGCCAGCAGCTTAGACAGGTGGGGCTACACCTTC. This sequence joins TRBV11-2 and TRBJ1-2; no clear D. The CDR3 covers 12 residues. CDR1 SGHAT and CDR2 FQNNGV come from the germline V gene. Trimming removed 0 bases from V and 8 bases from J, with 7 bases in between.

This chain joins TRBV19 and TRBJ1-1; a weak D match, TRBD1 (5 bases). V was cut by 5 bases and J by 4 bases, with 11 bases left in between. The CDR3 is made up of 13 amino acids. Germline CDR1 is LNHDA and CDR2 is SQIVND (reference sequence). In nucleotides, the CDR3 is TGTGCCAGTAGTCCCCCAGGGTTCACTGAAGCTTTCTTT. It yields the protein CASSPPGFTEAFF.

The chain carries TRBV19 and TRBJ2-7; 9 positions agree with TRBD1. The germline V gene encodes CDR1 LNHDA and CDR2 SQIVND (reference sequence). There are 13 residues in the CDR3. The V segment lost 6 bases and the J segment 2 bases; nucleotides outside the gene matches: 2. Here the CDR3 reads CASRDRGAYEQYF. The DNA for the CDR3 is TGTGCCAGTAGAGACAGGGGGGCCTACGAGCAGTACTTC.

The chain is built from TRBV6-5 and TRBJ1-1; the D is unclear. Germline V CDR1 and CDR2: MNHEY, SVGAGI. Trimming took off 2 bases at V and 1 base at J, with 11 bases between the two ends. The CDR3 is 15 residues long. As DNA, the CDR3 is TGTGCCAGCAGTTACACTAATAGAGGGAACACTGAAGCTTTCTTT. Its translation: CASSYTNRGNTEAFF.

The rearrangement links TRBV6-2 or TRBV6-3 to TRBJ1-4; D call uncertain. The CDR3 runs to 15 residues. Germline CDR1 is MNHEY and CDR2 is SVGEGT. V was shortened by 0 bases and J by 3 bases, with 8 bases between the two germline ends. This chain's CDR3 is CASSYSADANEKLFF. The CDR3 DNA follows: TGTGCCAGCAGTTACTCGGCCGATGCTAATGAAAAACTGTTTTTT.

The rearrangement joins TRBV30 to TRBJ1-2, with 7 positions matching TRBD1. The CDR3 spans 13 residues. Per germline, CDR1 GTSNPN and CDR2 SVGIG (reference sequence). The V and J ends lost 6 bases and 2 bases, in that order; junction bases with no gene match: 6. The CDR3 DNA reads TGTGCCTGCAACCGGGACAGAAACTATGGCTACACCTTC. This gives the protein CACNRDRNYGYTF.

The V and J genes are TRBV13 and TRBJ2-3; 10 nucleotides line up with TRBD1. CDR1 is PRHDT, CDR2 FYEKMQ, per germline (reference sequence). There are 15 residues in the CDR3. Germline trimming cut 5 bases from V and 4 bases from J; bases unmatched to any gene: 6. The CDR3: CASSLPGQGADTQYF. The DNA for the CDR3 is TGTGCCAGCAGCCTCCCAGGACAGGGGGCAGATACGCAGTATTTT. Full variable domain (rest looked up from reference TRBV13 and TRBJ2-3): AAGVIQSPRHLIKEKRETATLKCYPIPRHDTVYWYQQGPGQDPQFLISFYEKMQSDKGSIPDRFSAQQFSDYHSELNMSSLELGDSALYFCASSLPGQGADTQYFGPGTRLTVL.

The chain couples TRBV28 to TRBJ1-2; maybe TRBD1 (6 bases). V was trimmed by 7 bases and J by 6 bases, leaving 18 bases between them. Germline loops: CDR1 MDHEN, CDR2 SYDVKM. The CDR3 extends over 14 amino acids. The CDR3 DNA sequence: TGTGCCAGCATCGCCAACAGGGTGAGGGATGGCTACACCTTC. Translating it yields CASIANRVRDGYTF.

V usage is TRBV27 and J usage is TRBJ2-3; no reliable D call. The CDR3 has 14 amino acids. Germline values: CDR1 MNHEY, CDR2 SMNVEV (reference sequence). V lost 0 bases to trimming and J lost 9 bases, with 13 bases between them. The CDR3 here is CASSLSQSAETQYF. CDR3 coding DNA: TGTGCCAGCAGTTTATCCCAGAGCGCTGAGACGCAGTATTTT.

The V call is TRBV5-1, the J call TRBJ1-1; D is uncertain. Germline values: CDR1 SGHRS, CDR2 YFSETQ. V was trimmed by 5 bases and J by 0 bases, leaving 8 bases between them. The CDR3 has 13 amino acids. CDR3 sequence reads: CASRQILNTEAFF. CDR3 DNA sequence: TGCGCCAGCAGACAGATTCTGAACACTGAAGCTTTCTTT.

The chain uses TRBV27 and TRBJ1-5; 9 positions match TRBD1. Germline lookup yields CDR1 MNHEY and CDR2 SMNVEV (reference sequence). CDR3 length: 15 residues. J was trimmed by 4 bases and V by 6 bases; bases with no gene match: 7. CDR3 protein: CASSLGTGPNQPQHF. DNA of the CDR3: TGTGCCAGCAGCCTCGGGACAGGGCCAAATCAGCCCCAGCATTTT.

V is TRBV16 and J is TRBJ1-4; tentative D call: TRBD1 (5 bases). Trimming shortened V by 0 bases and J by 8 bases, and 10 bases separated the two germline ends. Germline V lookup: CDR1 KGHSY, CDR2 FQNENV. CDR3 length: 14 amino acids. The CDR3 coding sequence is TGTGCCAGCAGCCAATCGCGGCGGGGCGAAAAACTGTTTTTT. Its translation: CASSQSRRGEKLFF. Together with reference TRBV16 and TRBJ1-4, the CDR3 gives the full variable domain: GEEVAQTPKHLVRGEGQKAKLYCAPIKGHSYVFWYQQVLKNEFKFLISFQNENVFDETGMPKERFSAKCLPNSPCSLEIQATKLEDSAVYFCASSQSRRGEKLFFGSGTQLSVL.

The rearrangement joins TRBV6-5 to TRBJ2-3; TRBD2 matches at 10 bases. CDR3 length equals 15 residues. The ends lost 6 bases at V and 2 bases at J; junction bases unmatched: 5. The germline V gene has CDR1 MNHEY and CDR2 SVGAGI. DNA for the CDR3: TGTGCCAGCAGGAAGACTAGCGGGTACACAGATACGCAGTATTTT. It is translated as CASRKTSGYTDTQYF.

The chain uses TRBV9 and TRBJ2-5; TRBD2 is a possible D gene (7 bases). Trimming took 4 bases from V and 4 from J, leaving 23 bases between them. Germline values: CDR1 SGDLS, CDR2 YYNGEE. This CDR3 has 17 residues. The CDR3 reads CASSFRGALGLRETQYF. DNA of the CDR3: TGTGCCAGCAGCTTCCGGGGGGCGTTAGGTCTGAGAGAGACCCAGTACTTC.

The chain uses TRBV28 and TRBJ2-7; 8 positions agree with TRBD1. Germline CDR1 is MDHEN and CDR2 is SYDVKM. The CDR3 extends over 16 amino acids. V gave up 3 bases and J gave up 3 bases; unmatched junction bases: 10. CDR3 in amino acids: CASSLPPGGPSYEQYF. The CDR3 DNA is TGTGCCAGCAGTTTGCCCCCAGGGGGCCCTAGCTACGAGCAGTACTTC.

The chain carries TRBV4-2 and TRBJ2-5, with D possibly TRBD2 on 6 matching bases. The germline V gene encodes CDR1 LGHNA and CDR2 YNFKEQ. This CDR3 region has 17 residues. Trimming pared 0 bases from V and 2 bases from J, leaving 16 bases between. As DNA, the CDR3 is TGTGCCAGCAGCCAAGACGGGGTAGCGGACTTACAAGAGACCCAGTACTTC. Translation gives CASSQDGVADLQETQYF.

The chain employs TRBV18 and TRBJ1-2; 7 bases agree with TRBD1. Germline values: CDR1 KGHSH, CDR2 LQKENI. This CDR3 is 15 amino acids long. V was pared by 3 bases and J by 2 bases, with 6 bases of the junction left unmatched. The CDR3 loop is CASSPAGGGNYGYTF. CDR3 in DNA: TGTGCCAGCTCACCTGCAGGGGGTGGCAACTATGGCTACACCTTC. The variable domain in full, with the rest retrieved from reference TRBV18 and TRBJ1-2, is NAGVMQNPRHLVRRRGQEARLRCSPMKGHSHVYWYRQLPEEGLKFMVYLQKENIIDESGMPKERFSAEFPKEGPSILRIQQVVRGDSAAYFCASSPAGGGNYGYTFGSGTRLTVV.